This is a list of T cell receptor beta chains from one sample in a study of blood T cell repertoires in COVID-19. Data came from immunoSEQ multiplex PCR; TCRdb stores just in-frame clones and leaves some out. The sample contains approximately 15,000 clones, around 84% of which appear only once. The source material was peripheral blood. Receptors originate from a woman aged 45 to 65 with active or convalescent COVID-19. Each CDR3 is given with its conserved first and last residue. The D gene is left open where the match is weak. Clone sizes are given selectively: once, few, many, or a class where the clone is expanded.

v_gene	abundance	d_gene	j_gene	CDR3aa	CDR3nt
TRBV5-1	.	TRBD1	TRBJ2-7	CASSTDRGRSYEQYF	TGCGCCAGCAGCACGGACAGGGGGCGATCCTACGAGCAGTACTTC
TRBV9	.	.	TRBJ1-2	CASQGQLAGYTF	TGTGCCAGTCAAGGACAGCTGGCTGGCTACACCTTC
TRBV5-4	.	.	TRBJ2-7	CASSLGRSRGAGEQYF	TGTGCCAGCAGCTTGGGAAGGTCCCGCGGGGCAGGGGAGCAGTACTTC
TRBV2	.	.	TRBJ2-2	CASMVTLTGELFF	TGTGCCAGCATGGTTACTCTGACCGGGGAGCTGTTTTTT
TRBV9	.	TRBD1	TRBJ1-3	CASSAHSTGAGGNTIYF	TGTGCCAGCAGCGCTCATTCGACAGGGGCCGGGGGAAACACCATATATTTT
TRBV30	.	.	TRBJ2-3	CAWTTGGTDTQYF	TGTGCCTGGACTACGGGGGGCACAGATACGCAGTATTTT
TRBV7-9	.	TRBD1	TRBJ1-2	CASSVRQGSSLNYGYTF	TGTGCCAGCAGCGTCCGACAGGGGAGCTCCCTCAACTATGGCTACACCTTC
TRBV6-5	once	TRBD2	TRBJ2-1	CATAGGTYNEQFF	TGTGCCACCGCGGGGGGGACCTACAATGAGCAGTTCTTC
TRBV24-1	.	TRBD1	TRBJ2-5	CATSDTPRQGANGEETQYF	TGTGCCACCAGTGACACCCCCCGACAGGGGGCGAACGGAGAAGAGACCCAGTACTTC
TRBV2	once	.	TRBJ1-5	CASRGQDRHNQPQHF	TGTGCCAGTCGAGGCCAGGACAGACACAATCAGCCCCAGCATTTT
TRBV27	.	TRBD1	TRBJ1-1	CASSHKTGDTEAFF	TGTGCCAGCAGCCATAAAACAGGGGACACTGAAGCTTTCTTT
TRBV2	.	TRBD1	TRBJ1-5	CASAGQGAQNQPQHF	TGTGCCAGCGCCGGACAGGGGGCGCAGAATCAGCCCCAGCATTTT
TRBV30	once	TRBD1	TRBJ1-4	CAWSVQGGIEKLFF	TGTGCCTGGAGTGTACAAGGGGGCATTGAAAAACTGTTTTTT
TRBV3-1/TRBV3-2	few	.	TRBJ1-1	CASRRGEGVLAFF	TGTGCCAGCAGGCGAGGAGAGGGGGTGTTAGCTTTCTTT
TRBV5-3	medium-sized	.	TRBJ1-3	CARSTQGSGNTIYF	TGTGCCAGAAGCACACAGGGAAGTGGAAACACCATATATTTT
TRBV19	.	.	TRBJ2-7	CATRRGLYEQYF	TGTGCCACCCGACGAGGGTTGTACGAGCAGTACTTC
TRBV10-3	.	.	TRBJ2-3	CAIRSSGVTDTQYF	TGTGCCATCCGGAGCTCGGGAGTCACAGATACGCAGTATTTT
TRBV6-5	.	.	TRBJ1-1	CASIFDRMNTEAFF	TGTGCCAGCATCTTTGACAGGATGAACACTGAAGCTTTCTTT
TRBV4-2	.	TRBD2	TRBJ2-1	CASTVIAGGFNEQFF	TGTGCCAGCACCGTAATAGCGGGAGGCTTCAATGAGCAGTTCTTC
TRBV29-1	.	TRBD2	TRBJ2-1	CSVEATSGGSDEQFF	TGCAGCGTTGAAGCGACTAGCGGGGGGTCTGATGAGCAGTTCTTC
TRBV19	.	.	TRBJ1-6	CASSIGNSPLHF	TGTGCCAGTAGTATCGGTAATTCACCCCTCCACTTT
TRBV4-1	.	.	TRBJ1-1	CASSRTANTEAFF	TGCGCCAGCAGCCGAACAGCGAACACTGAAGCTTTCTTT
TRBV27	.	.	TRBJ1-3	CASSPRSHQAGNTIYF	TGTGCCAGCAGTCCCCGGTCCCATCAAGCTGGAAACACCATATATTTT
TRBV7-9	.	.	TRBJ1-2	CASSADIDGYTF	TGTGCCAGCAGCGCCGACATTGATGGCTACACCTTC
TRBV29-1	.	TRBD1	TRBJ1-1	CSVDWMAGTVNTEAFF	TGCAGCGTTGATTGGATGGCGGGGACAGTGAACACTGAAGCTTTCTTT
TRBV4-1	once	TRBD1	TRBJ2-1	CASSPRQGALWEQFF	TGCGCCAGCAGCCCTAGACAGGGGGCCCTTTGGGAGCAGTTCTTC
TRBV5-1	.	TRBD2	TRBJ2-5	CARLAGTQETQYF	TGCGCCAGACTAGCGGGGACGCAAGAGACCCAGTACTTC
TRBV7-8	.	TRBD1	TRBJ1-1	CASSLEHPGRDRHMNTEAFF	TGTGCCAGCAGCTTAGAGCATCCCGGCCGGGACAGGCACATGAACACTGAAGCTTTCTTT
TRBV24-1	.	TRBD1	TRBJ2-5	CATGTTGVETQYF	TGTGCCACCGGTACCACAGGGGTAGAGACCCAGTACTTC
TRBV16	.	.	TRBJ1-1	CASSFNRGSEAFF	TGTGCCAGCAGCTTCAATCGTGGCAGTGAAGCTTTCTTT